This T cell receptor (beta chain) was sequenced in a study of spatial heterogeneity in lung cancer. About the study: Strongly correlated with TCR transcript counts in tumor regions was a T cell module score, which was a transcriptional module score calculated from matched bulk RNA-seq. Averaged across combinations, each unique TCR and UMI pairing appeared more than ten times in raw reads, which were uncorrected. The study's findings and limits: Expanded intratumoral alpha and beta TCR counts tracked tumor mutation counts.

Described time point: sample taken at primary tumor resection. A total of approximately 70 untreated early-stage non-small cell lung cancer patients served as donors. Germline values: CDR1 SEHNR, CDR2 FQNEAQ (reference sequence). The CDR3 is made up of 13 amino acids. Germline trimming cut 1 base from V and 8 bases from J; bases unmatched to any gene: 4. TCRdb analysed the 5' RACE reads with MiXCR anew, one entry per CDR3 protein. The sample carries about 3,000 distinct CDR3 sequences, about 16% recorded once. Notes on this clonotype: Antigen specificity is unknown.

This specimen was lung tumor tissue, taken at surgery. The receptor was derived from a male donor with early-stage non-small cell lung cancer. V usage is TRBV7-9 and J usage is TRBJ1-1; 7 positions agree with TRBD1. The CDR3 protein is CASSLVGTVEAFF. DNA of the CDR3: TGTGCCAGCAGCTTAGTGGGGACAGTGGAAGCTTTCTTT.